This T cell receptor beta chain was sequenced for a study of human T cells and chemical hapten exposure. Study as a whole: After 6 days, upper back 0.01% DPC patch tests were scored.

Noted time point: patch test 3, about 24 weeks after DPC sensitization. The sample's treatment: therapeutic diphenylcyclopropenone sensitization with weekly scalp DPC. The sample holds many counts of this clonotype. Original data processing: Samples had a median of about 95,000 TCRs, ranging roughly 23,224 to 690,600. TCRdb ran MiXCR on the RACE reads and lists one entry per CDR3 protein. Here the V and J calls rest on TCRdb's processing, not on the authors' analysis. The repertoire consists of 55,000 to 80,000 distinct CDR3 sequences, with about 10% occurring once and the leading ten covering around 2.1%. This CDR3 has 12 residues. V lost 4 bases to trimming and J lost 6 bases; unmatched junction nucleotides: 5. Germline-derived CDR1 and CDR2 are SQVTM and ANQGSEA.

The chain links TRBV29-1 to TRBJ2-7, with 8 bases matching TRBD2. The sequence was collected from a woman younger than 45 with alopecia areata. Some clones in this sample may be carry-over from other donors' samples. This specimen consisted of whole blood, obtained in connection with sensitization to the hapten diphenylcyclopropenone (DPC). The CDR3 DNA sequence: TGCAGCGTTGCGGGAGGGCCCAGCGAGCAGTACTTC. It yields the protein CSVAGGPSEQYF.